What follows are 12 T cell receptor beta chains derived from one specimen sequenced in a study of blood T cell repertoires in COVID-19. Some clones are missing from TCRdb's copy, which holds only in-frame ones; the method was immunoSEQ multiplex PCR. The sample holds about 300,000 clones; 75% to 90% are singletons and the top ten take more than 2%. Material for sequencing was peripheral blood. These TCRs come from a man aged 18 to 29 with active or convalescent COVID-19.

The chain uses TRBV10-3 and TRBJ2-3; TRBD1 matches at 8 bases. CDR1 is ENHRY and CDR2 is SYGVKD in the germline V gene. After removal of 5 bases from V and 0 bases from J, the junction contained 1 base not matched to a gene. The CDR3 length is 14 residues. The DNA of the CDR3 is TGTGCCATCAGTACAGGGGGGAGCACAGATACGCAGTATTTT. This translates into CAISTGGSTDTQYF.

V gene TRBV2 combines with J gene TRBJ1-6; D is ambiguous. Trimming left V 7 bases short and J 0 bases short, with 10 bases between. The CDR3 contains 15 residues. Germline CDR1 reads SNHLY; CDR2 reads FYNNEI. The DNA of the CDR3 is TGTGCCAGCACCCAGACAAGCTCCTATAATTCACCCCTCCACTTT. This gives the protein CASTQTSSYNSPLHF.

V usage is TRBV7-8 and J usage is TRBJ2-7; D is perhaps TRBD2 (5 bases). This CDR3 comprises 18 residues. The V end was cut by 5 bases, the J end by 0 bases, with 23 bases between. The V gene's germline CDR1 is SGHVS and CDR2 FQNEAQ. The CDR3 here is CASSPRIEGPKVSYEQYF. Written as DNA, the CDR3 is TGTGCCAGCAGCCCGCGTATTGAGGGCCCAAAAGTCTCCTACGAGCAGTACTTC.

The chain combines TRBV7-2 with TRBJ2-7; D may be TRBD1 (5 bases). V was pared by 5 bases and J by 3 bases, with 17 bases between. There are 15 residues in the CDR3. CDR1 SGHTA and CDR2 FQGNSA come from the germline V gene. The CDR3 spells CASSPSDSWDYEQYF. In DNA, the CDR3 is TGTGCCAGCAGCCCCTCTGACAGTTGGGACTACGAGCAGTACTTC.

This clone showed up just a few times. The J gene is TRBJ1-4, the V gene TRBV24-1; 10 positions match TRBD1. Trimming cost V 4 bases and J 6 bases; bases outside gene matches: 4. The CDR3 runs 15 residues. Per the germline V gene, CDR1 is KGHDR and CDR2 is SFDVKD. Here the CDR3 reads CATSEVTGGHEKLFF. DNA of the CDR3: TGTGCCACCAGTGAGGTGACAGGGGGCCATGAAAAACTGTTTTTT.

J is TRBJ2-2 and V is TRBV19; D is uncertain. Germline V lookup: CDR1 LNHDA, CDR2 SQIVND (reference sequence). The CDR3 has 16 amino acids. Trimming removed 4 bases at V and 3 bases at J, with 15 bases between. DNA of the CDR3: TGTGCCAGTAGTACCATCTTCCTGGGCGACACCGGGGAGCTGTTTTTT. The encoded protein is CASSTIFLGDTGELFF.

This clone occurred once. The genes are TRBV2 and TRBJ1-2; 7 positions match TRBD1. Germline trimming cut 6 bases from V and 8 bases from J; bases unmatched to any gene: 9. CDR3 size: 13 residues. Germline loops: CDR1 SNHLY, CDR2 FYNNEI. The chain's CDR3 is CASRVGQAGGYTF. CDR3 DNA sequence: TGTGCCAGCAGGGTCGGACAGGCGGGGGGCTACACCTTC.

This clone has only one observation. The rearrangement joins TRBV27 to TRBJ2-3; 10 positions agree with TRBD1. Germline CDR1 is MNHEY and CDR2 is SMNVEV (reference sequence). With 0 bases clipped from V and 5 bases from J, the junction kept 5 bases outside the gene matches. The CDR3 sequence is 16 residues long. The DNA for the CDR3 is TGTGCCAGCAGTTTATCTAGACAGGGGGCCGGAGATACGCAGTATTTT. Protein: CASSLSRQGAGDTQYF.

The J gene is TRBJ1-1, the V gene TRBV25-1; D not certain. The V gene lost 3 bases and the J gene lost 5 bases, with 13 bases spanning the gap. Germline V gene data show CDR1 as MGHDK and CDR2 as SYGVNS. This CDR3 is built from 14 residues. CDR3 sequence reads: CASSDRPSETEAFF. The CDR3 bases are TGTGCCAGCAGTGACCGACCTAGTGAGACTGAAGCTTTCTTT.

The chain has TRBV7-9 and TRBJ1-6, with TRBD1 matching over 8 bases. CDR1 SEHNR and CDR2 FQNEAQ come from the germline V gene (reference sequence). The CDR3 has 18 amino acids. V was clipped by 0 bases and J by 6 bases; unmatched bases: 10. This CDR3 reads CASSLAASGGAVNSPLHF. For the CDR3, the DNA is TGTGCCAGCAGCTTAGCAGCTTCAGGGGGCGCAGTTAATTCACCCCTCCACTTT.

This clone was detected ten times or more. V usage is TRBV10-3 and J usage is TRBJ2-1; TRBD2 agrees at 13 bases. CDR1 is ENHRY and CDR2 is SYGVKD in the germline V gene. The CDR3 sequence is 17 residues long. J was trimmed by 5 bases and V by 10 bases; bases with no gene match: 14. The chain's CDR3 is CATKRLTSGGRDNEQFF. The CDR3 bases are TGTGCCACCAAAAGATTGACTAGCGGGGGGCGCGACAATGAGCAGTTCTTC.

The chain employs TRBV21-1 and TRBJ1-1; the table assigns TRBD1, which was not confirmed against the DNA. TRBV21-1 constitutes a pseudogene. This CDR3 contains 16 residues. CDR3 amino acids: CASSKVHRSGRGEAFF. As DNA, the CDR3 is TGTGCCAGCAGCAAAGTGCATCGGTCAGGCAGGGGTGAAGCTTTCTTT.